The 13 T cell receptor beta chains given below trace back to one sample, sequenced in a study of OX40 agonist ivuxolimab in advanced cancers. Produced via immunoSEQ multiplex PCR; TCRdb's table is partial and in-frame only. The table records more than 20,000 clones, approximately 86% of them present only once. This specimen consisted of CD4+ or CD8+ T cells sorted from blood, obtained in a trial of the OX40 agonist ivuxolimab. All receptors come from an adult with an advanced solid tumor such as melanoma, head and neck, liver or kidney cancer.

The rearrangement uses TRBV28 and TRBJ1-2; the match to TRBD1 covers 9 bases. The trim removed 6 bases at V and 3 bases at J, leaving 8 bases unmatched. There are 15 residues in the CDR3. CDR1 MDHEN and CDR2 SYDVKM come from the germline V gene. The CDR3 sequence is CASRSPRQGDYGYTF. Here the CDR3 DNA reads TGTGCCAGCAGGTCCCCCCGACAGGGGGACTATGGCTACACCTTC.

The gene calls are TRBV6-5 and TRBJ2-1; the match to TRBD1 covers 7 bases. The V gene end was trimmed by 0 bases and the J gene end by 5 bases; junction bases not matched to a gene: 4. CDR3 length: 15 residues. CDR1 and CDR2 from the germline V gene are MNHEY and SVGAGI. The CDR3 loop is CASSYSQGQHNEQFF. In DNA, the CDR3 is TGTGCCAGCAGTTACTCACAGGGACAGCACAATGAGCAGTTCTTC.

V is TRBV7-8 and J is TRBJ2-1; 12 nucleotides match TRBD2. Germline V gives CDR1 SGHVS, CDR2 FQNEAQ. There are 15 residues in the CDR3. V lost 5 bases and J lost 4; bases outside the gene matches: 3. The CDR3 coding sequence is TGTGCCAGCAGCGAGCTAGCGGGGGGGTACAATGAGCAGTTCTTC. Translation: CASSELAGGYNEQFF. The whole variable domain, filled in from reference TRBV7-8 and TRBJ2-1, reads GAGVSQSPRYKVAKRGQDVALRCDPISGHVSLFWYQQALGQGPEFLTYFQNEAQLDKSGLPSDRFFAERPEGSVSTLKIQRTQQEDSAVYLCASSELAGGYNEQFFGPGTRLTVL.

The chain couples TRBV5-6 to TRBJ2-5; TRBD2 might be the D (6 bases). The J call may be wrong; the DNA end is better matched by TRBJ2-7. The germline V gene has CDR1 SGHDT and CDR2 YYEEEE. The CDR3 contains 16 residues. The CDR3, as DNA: TGTGCCAGCAGCATGATCCCCCTCGGGGGACCCTACGAGCAGTACTTC. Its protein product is CASSMIPLGGPYEQYF.

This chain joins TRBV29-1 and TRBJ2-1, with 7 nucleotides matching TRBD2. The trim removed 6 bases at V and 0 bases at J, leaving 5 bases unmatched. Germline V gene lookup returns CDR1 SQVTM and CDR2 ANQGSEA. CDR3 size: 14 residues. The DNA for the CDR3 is TGCAGCGTCCCAGCGGGGAGCTCCTACAATGAGCAGTTCTTC. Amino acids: CSVPAGSSYNEQFF.

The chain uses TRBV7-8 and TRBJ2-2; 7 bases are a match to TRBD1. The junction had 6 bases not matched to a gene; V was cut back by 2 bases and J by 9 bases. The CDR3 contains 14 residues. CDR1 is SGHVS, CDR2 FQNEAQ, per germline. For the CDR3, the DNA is TGTGCCAGCAGCTTAAAAACAGGGGAGTGGGAGCTGTTTTTT. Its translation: CASSLKTGEWELFF. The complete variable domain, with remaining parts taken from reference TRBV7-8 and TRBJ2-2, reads GAGVSQSPRYKVAKRGQDVALRCDPISGHVSLFWYQQALGQGPEFLTYFQNEAQLDKSGLPSDRFFAERPEGSVSTLKIQRTQQEDSAVYLCASSLKTGEWELFFGEGSRLTVL.

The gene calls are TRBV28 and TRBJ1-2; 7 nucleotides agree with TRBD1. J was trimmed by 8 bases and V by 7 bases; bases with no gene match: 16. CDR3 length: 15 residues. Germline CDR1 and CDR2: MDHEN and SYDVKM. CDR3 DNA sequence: TGTGCCAGCATCCCAGCAGGGGGACTGTCAGACGGCTACACCTTC. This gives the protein CASIPAGGLSDGYTF.

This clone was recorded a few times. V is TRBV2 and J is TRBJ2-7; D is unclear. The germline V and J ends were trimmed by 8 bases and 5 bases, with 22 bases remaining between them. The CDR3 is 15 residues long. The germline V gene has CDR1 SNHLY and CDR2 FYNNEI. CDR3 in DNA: TGTGCCAGCCTCCAAGGGCGGACCCCGAGCCACGAGCAGTACTTC. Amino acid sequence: CASLQGRTPSHEQYF.

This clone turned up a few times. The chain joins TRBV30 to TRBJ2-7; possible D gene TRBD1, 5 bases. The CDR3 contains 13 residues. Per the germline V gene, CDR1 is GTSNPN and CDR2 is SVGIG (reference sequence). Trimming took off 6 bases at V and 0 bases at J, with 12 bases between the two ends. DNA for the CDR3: TGTGCCTGCCTGGACACAGCCTCCTACGAGCAGTACTTC. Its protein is CACLDTASYEQYF.

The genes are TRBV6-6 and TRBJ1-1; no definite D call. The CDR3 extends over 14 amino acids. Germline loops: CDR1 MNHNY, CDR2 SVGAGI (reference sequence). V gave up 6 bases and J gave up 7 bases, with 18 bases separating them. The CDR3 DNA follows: TGTGCCAGCAGAACGACCGTCTCCTGGGGTGAAGCTTTCTTT. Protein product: CASRTTVSWGEAFF.

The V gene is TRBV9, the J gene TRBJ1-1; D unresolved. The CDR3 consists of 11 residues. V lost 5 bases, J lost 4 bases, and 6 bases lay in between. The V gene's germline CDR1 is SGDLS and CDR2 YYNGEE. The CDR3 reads CASRRITEAFF. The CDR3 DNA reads TGTGCCAGCAGGAGGATCACTGAAGCTTTCTTT. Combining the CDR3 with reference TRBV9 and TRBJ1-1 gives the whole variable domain DSGVTQTPKHLITATGQRVTLRCSPRSGDLSVYWYQQSLDQGLQFLIQYYNGEERAKGNILERFSAQQFPDLHSELNLSSLELGDSALYFCASRRITEAFFGQGTRLTVV.

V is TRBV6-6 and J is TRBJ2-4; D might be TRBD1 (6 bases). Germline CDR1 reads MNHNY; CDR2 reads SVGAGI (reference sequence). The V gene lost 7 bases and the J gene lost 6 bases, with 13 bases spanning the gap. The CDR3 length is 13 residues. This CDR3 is CASMSRGLNIQYF. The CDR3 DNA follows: TGTGCCAGCATGAGCAGGGGCCTAAACATTCAGTACTTC.

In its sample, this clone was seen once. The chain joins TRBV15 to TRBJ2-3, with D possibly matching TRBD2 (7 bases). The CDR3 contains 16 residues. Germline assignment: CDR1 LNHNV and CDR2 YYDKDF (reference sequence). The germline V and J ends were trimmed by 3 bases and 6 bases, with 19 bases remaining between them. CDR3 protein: CATSRRGLGGGDTQYF. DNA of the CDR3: TGTGCCACCAGCAGGAGGGGGTTAGGGGGAGGGGATACGCAGTATTTT.